A single sample is the source of the 32 T cell receptor beta chains below, sequenced in a study of blood T cell repertoires in COVID-19. Using immunoSEQ multiplex PCR, the repertoire was profiled, and TCRdb retains in-frame clones only, with some absent. The table has roughly 46,000 clones, around nine tenths seen once. Sequenced material: peripheral blood. These receptors were obtained from a man between 50 and 59 years old with active COVID-19.

The rearrangement uses TRBV5-6 and TRBJ2-3; TRBD2 agrees at 7 bases. The trim removed 4 bases at V and 4 bases at J, leaving 9 bases unmatched. The CDR3 is 15 residues long. Looked up from germline, CDR1 is SGHDT and CDR2 is YYEEEE. The CDR3 DNA reads as TGTGCCAGCAGCATCCCGGGACTAATCGCAGATACGCAGTATTTT. Its translation is CASSIPGLIADTQYF.

The CDR3 sequence is CASSPHSGENTEAFF. The CDR3 DNA sequence: TGTGCCAGCAGCCCCCATTCGGGGGAGAACACTGAAGCTTTCTTT. The gene calls are TRBV7-2 and TRBJ1-1; possibly TRBD1 for D (5 bases). Trimming left V 5 bases short and J 1 base short, with 14 bases between. This CDR3 spans 15 amino acids. CDR1 is SGHTA, CDR2 FQGNSA, per germline.

The J gene is TRBJ2-7, the V gene TRBV6-2 or TRBV6-3; TRBD2 agrees at 7 bases. CDR3 length: 15 residues. V shed 0 bases and J 2 bases; nucleotides not matched to a gene: 4. Germline V CDR1 and CDR2: MNHEY, SVGEGT. The CDR3 loop is CASSYSSGAAYEQYF. The CDR3 DNA sequence: TGTGCCAGCAGTTACTCCAGCGGGGCCGCCTACGAGCAGTACTTC.

The chain combines TRBV19 with TRBJ1-2; TRBD1 agrees at 8 bases. Germline CDR1 is LNHDA and CDR2 is SQIVND (reference sequence). V gave up 6 bases and J gave up 7 bases; unmatched junction bases: 7. The length of the CDR3 is 13 residues. The CDR3 here is CASSPDREGGYTF. The CDR3, as DNA: TGTGCCAGTAGCCCGGACAGGGAGGGTGGCTACACCTTC.

V usage is TRBV3-1 (or the pseudogene TRBV3-2) and J usage is TRBJ2-1; the match to TRBD1 covers 7 bases. V was clipped by 6 bases and J by 1 base; unmatched bases: 6. This CDR3 is 15 amino acids long. CDR1 is LGHDT, CDR2 YNNKEL, per germline (reference sequence). The CDR3 reads CASSRDRESYNEQFF. Written as DNA, the CDR3 is TGTGCCAGCAGTCGCGACAGGGAATCCTACAATGAGCAGTTCTTC.

The CDR3 nucleotides are TGTGCCAGCAGTGAAGCTTGGGGACTGGGGGCGCAGTATTTT. It yields the protein CASSEAWGLGAQYF. The rearrangement uses TRBV6-1 and TRBJ2-3; D possibly corresponds to TRBD2 (6 bases). This CDR3 has 14 residues. The germline CDR1 and CDR2 sequences are MNHNS and SASEGT. Deletions cut 0 bases from V and 10 bases from J, with 14 bases between.

The chain uses TRBV7-6 and TRBJ1-1; D is uncertain. The V end lost 5 bases, the J end lost 2 bases, and 18 bases lay between the germline ends. CDR3 length: 16 residues. The germline V gene has CDR1 SGHVS and CDR2 FNYEAQ. The CDR3 DNA reads TGTGCCAGCAGCCCCTTTACCTTAGGAGACAACACTGAAGCTTTCTTT. Translation: CASSPFTLGDNTEAFF.

The rearrangement joins TRBV7-3 to TRBJ1-1, with a possible D match to TRBD1 (5 bases). V was cut by 0 bases and J by 5 bases, with 10 bases left in between. The CDR3 covers 14 residues. CDR1 is SGHTA, CDR2 FQGTGA, per germline. DNA for the CDR3: TGTGCCAGCAGCTTAACGGTCACAGGTACTGAAGCTTTCTTT. It specifies CASSLTVTGTEAFF.

This chain links TRBV29-1 with TRBJ1-5; no clear D gene. The CDR3 is 13 amino acids. The V end was cut by 4 bases, the J end by 1 base, with 8 bases between. The germline V gene has CDR1 SQVTM and CDR2 ANQGSEA. CDR3 in amino acids: CSVVQRSNQPQHF. In DNA form, the CDR3 reads TGCAGCGTTGTACAGAGAAGCAATCAGCCCCAGCATTTT.

This clone was detected only once. The chain couples TRBV11-1 to TRBJ2-1; the D gene is possibly TRBD2 (6 bases). Germline CDR1 reads SGHAT; CDR2 reads FQDESV (reference sequence). V lost 1 base, J lost 6 bases, and 13 bases lay in between. The CDR3 is made up of 15 amino acids. The DNA for the CDR3 is TGTGCCAGCAGCTTAGGGTTTCCAGCGGGCAATGAGCAGTTCTTC. This gives the protein CASSLGFPAGNEQFF.

The chain employs TRBV28 and TRBJ1-2; D is ambiguous. Germline V CDR1 and CDR2: MDHEN, SYDVKM. Trimming stripped 9 bases from V and 8 bases from J, with 19 bases between. The CDR3 consists of 13 residues. The CDR3 region has the DNA TGTGCCAGTAAAGACCCCCTTAGGAGGGGCTACACCTTC. Its translation: CASKDPLRRGYTF.

This chain joins TRBV9 and TRBJ2-3; D is perhaps TRBD2 (5 bases). This CDR3 has 17 amino acids. Trimming shortened V by 2 bases and J by 0 bases, and 16 bases separated the two germline ends. CDR1 is SGDLS, CDR2 YYNGEE, per germline. The CDR3 loop is CASSVPLAGSSTDTQYF. The DNA for the CDR3 is TGTGCCAGCAGCGTCCCCCTCGCGGGTTCTAGCACAGATACGCAGTATTTT.

This clone has only one observation. V and J are TRBV18 and TRBJ2-2; TRBD1 agrees at 7 bases. The germline V gene has CDR1 KGHSH and CDR2 LQKENI. The CDR3 totals 16 residues. V shed 3 bases and J 2 bases; nucleotides not matched to a gene: 6. The chain's CDR3 is CASSPVTGSNTGELFF. Written as DNA, the CDR3 is TGTGCCAGCTCACCGGTGACAGGGAGTAACACCGGGGAGCTGTTTTTT.

The gene calls are TRBV7-8 and TRBJ1-3; the D gene is possibly TRBD1 (5 bases). The germline V gene has CDR1 SGHVS and CDR2 FQNEAQ. This CDR3 has 15 amino acids. Trimming took 5 bases from V and 5 from J, leaving 16 bases between them. DNA for the CDR3: TGTGCCAGCAGCCGGACTCTGGGGCGGAGAAACACCATATATTTT. Residues: CASSRTLGRRNTIYF.

The chain joins TRBV7-8 to TRBJ2-7; 7 bases align to TRBD2. CDR1 is SGHVS, CDR2 FQNEAQ, per germline. This CDR3 has 15 amino acids. Trimming cost V 0 bases and J 2 bases; bases outside gene matches: 4. The CDR3 loop is CASSLADSGPYEQYF. The CDR3 coding sequence is TGTGCCAGCAGCTTAGCGGATAGCGGGCCCTACGAGCAGTACTTC.

The J gene is TRBJ1-2, the V gene TRBV19; TRBD1 matches at 7 bases. This CDR3 is 15 amino acids long. Germline V gene lookup returns CDR1 LNHDA and CDR2 SQIVND (reference sequence). Trimming removed 5 bases from V and 1 base from J; junction bases left unmatched: 7. CDR3 in DNA: TGTGCCAGTAGTTCCCCGTACAGGGGTAACTATGGCTACACCTTC. Protein product: CASSSPYRGNYGYTF.

This chain uses TRBV6-6 with TRBJ2-2, with D perhaps TRBD1 (5 bases). Trimming removed 7 bases at V and 2 bases at J, with 14 bases between. The CDR3 has 15 residues. Germline V gives CDR1 MNHNY, CDR2 SVGAGI (reference sequence). The CDR3 nucleotides read TGTGCCAGCACCCTCCAGGGCGTCAACACCGGGGAGCTGTTTTTT. It translates to CASTLQGVNTGELFF.

This rearrangement joins TRBV28 to TRBJ1-5, with 7 bases matching TRBD1. Germline V CDR1 and CDR2: MDHEN, SYDVKM. The junction had 7 bases not matched to a gene; V was cut back by 5 bases and J by 6 bases. There are 14 residues in the CDR3. CDR3 in amino acids: CASSPRQGVQPQHF. In DNA, the CDR3 is TGTGCCAGCAGTCCTAGGCAGGGGGTTCAGCCCCAGCATTTT.

The chain joins TRBV7-3 to TRBJ2-5; 8 bases match TRBD2. This CDR3 is 15 amino acids long. V shed 1 base, J shed 1 base, and the junction held 2 bases outside the gene matches. CDR1 SGHTA and CDR2 FQGTGA come from the germline V gene. Here the CDR3 reads CASSLNAGGQETQYF. Here the CDR3 DNA reads TGTGCCAGCAGCTTAAATGCGGGAGGCCAAGAGACCCAGTACTTC. Full variable domain (outside the CDR3, taken from reference TRBV7-3 and TRBJ2-5): GAGVSQTPSNKVTEKGKYVELRCDPISGHTALYWYRQSLGQGPEFLIYFQGTGAADDSGLPNDRFFAVRPEGSVSTLKIQRTERGDSAVYLCASSLNAGGQETQYFGPGTRLLVL.

The V and J genes are TRBV14 and TRBJ2-3; 9 nucleotides agree with TRBD2. Losses at the gene ends were 0 bases for V and 6 bases for J; bases not matched to a gene: 22. This CDR3 is built from 21 residues. The germline V gene encodes CDR1 SGHDN and CDR2 FVKESK. The DNA for the CDR3 is TGTGCCAGCAGCCAAGATCTAGGAATAGCGGGGGCCTGGTTCGGGGGCGATACGCAGTATTTT. Protein sequence: CASSQDLGIAGAWFGGDTQYF.

The chain is built from TRBV3-1 (or the pseudogene TRBV3-2) and TRBJ1-1; 7 positions agree with TRBD1. The junction had 5 bases not matched to a gene; V was cut back by 1 base and J by 0 bases. Germline CDR1 and CDR2: LGHDT and YNNKEL (reference sequence). The CDR3 length is 16 residues. The CDR3 DNA reads as TGTGCCAGCAGCCAAGCCGGGACAGCAATGAACACTGAAGCTTTCTTT. This codes for CASSQAGTAMNTEAFF.

CDR3 sequence: CASSSLFSSNEQFF. The CDR3 DNA sequence: TGTGCCAGCAGCTCCCTTTTTAGCAGCAATGAGCAGTTCTTC. The chain employs TRBV7-3 and TRBJ2-1; D gene ambiguous. Between the trimmed V and J ends, which lost 4 bases and 6 bases, there was a span of 13 bases. This CDR3 contains 14 residues. In germline, CDR1 is SGHTA, CDR2 FQGTGA.

The chain employs TRBV3-1 (or the pseudogene TRBV3-2) and TRBJ2-1; 10 nucleotides align to TRBD1. The CDR3 runs to 18 residues. The germline V gene encodes CDR1 LGHDT and CDR2 YNNKEL (reference sequence). J was trimmed by 0 bases and V by 4 bases; bases with no gene match: 9. Here the CDR3 DNA reads TGTGCCAGCAGCCCCCGCGACAGGGGGCTGGTCTCCTACAATGAGCAGTTCTTC. Encoded protein: CASSPRDRGLVSYNEQFF.

The chain employs TRBV5-5 and TRBJ1-1, with D unclear. Germline CDR1 reads SGHKS; CDR2 reads YYEKEE (reference sequence). The CDR3 length is 12 residues. V lost 4 bases and J 11 bases, leaving 15 bases between the germline ends. CDR3 in DNA: TGTGCCAGCAGCCTGGCCAGTGGGCCTGCTTTCTTT. Translating gives CASSLASGPAFF.

The chain has TRBV19 and TRBJ2-5; 15 bases align to TRBD2. The CDR3 spans 15 residues. Germline lookup yields CDR1 LNHDA and CDR2 SQIVND (reference sequence). After removal of 7 bases from V and 3 bases from J, the junction contained 3 bases not matched to a gene. This CDR3 reads CASTGLAGGEETQYF. The CDR3 region has the DNA TGTGCCAGTACCGGACTAGCGGGAGGGGAAGAGACCCAGTACTTC.

The chain employs TRBV7-9 and TRBJ1-6; possible D gene TRBD1, 5 bases. The CDR3 runs to 16 residues. Between the trimmed V and J ends, which lost 5 bases and 9 bases, there was a span of 20 bases. From germline, CDR1 is SEHNR and CDR2 FQNEAQ (reference sequence). For the CDR3, the DNA is TGTGCCAGCAGCCCCGGGGGTGGAGGGGCCCTTTCACCCCTCCACTTT. It translates to CASSPGGGGALSPLHF.

The chain combines TRBV25-1 with TRBJ1-1, with TRBD1 matching over 7 bases. The CDR3 is 16 residues long. CDR1 and CDR2 from the germline V gene are MGHDK and SYGVNS. The V and J ends lost 3 bases and 3 bases, in that order; junction bases with no gene match: 10. The CDR3 DNA reads as TGTGCCAGCAGTGACCCAGTCACAGGGGATTACACTGAAGCTTTCTTT. This sequence encodes CASSDPVTGDYTEAFF.

This chain joins TRBV5-1 and TRBJ2-7; the match to TRBD1 covers 7 bases. J was trimmed by 2 bases and V by 0 bases; bases with no gene match: 2. Germline V gene data show CDR1 as SGHRS and CDR2 as YFSETQ. CDR3 length: 14 amino acids. Here the CDR3 DNA reads TGCGCCAGCAGCTTGGGAACAGGGGCCTACGAGCAGTACTTC. Encoded protein: CASSLGTGAYEQYF.

This sequence joins TRBV23-1 and TRBJ2-7; 8 bases match TRBD1. TRBV23-1 is assigned to the ORF class and has an uncertain function. The CDR3 runs to 14 residues. V trimming: 4 bases; J trimming: 2 bases; junction bases outside the gene matches: 4. CDR3: CASSLPTGAYEQYF. The CDR3 region has the DNA TGCGCCAGCAGTCTCCCGACAGGGGCCTACGAGCAGTACTTC.

This clone was seen a single time. The chain is built from TRBV10-2 and TRBJ2-3; 11 nucleotides agree with TRBD2. Germline CDR1 is WSHSY and CDR2 is SAAADI. Germline trimming cut 4 bases from V and 0 bases from J; bases unmatched to any gene: 3. The length of the CDR3 is 16 residues. The CDR3 region is CASSVAGGLSTDTQYF. DNA of the CDR3: TGCGCCAGCAGTGTAGCGGGGGGGCTTAGCACAGATACGCAGTATTTT.

The chain has TRBV7-9 and TRBJ1-1, with 7 bases aligning to TRBD1. This CDR3 is 14 amino acids long. CDR1 and CDR2 from the germline V gene are SEHNR and FQNEAQ (reference sequence). The ends lost 1 base at V and 6 bases at J; junction bases unmatched: 5. The CDR3 spells CASSLGGGVAEAFF. CDR3 sequence (DNA): TGTGCCAGCAGCTTAGGAGGGGGCGTTGCTGAAGCTTTCTTT.

V is TRBV11-3 and J is TRBJ2-2, with TRBD1 matching 10 bases. Germline CDR1 and CDR2: SGHNT and YENEEA. The junction had 4 bases not matched to a gene; V was cut back by 5 bases and J by 4 bases. The CDR3 covers 15 residues. Written as DNA, the CDR3 is TGTGCCAGCAGCACCCGGACAGGGGGCACCGGGGAGCTGTTTTTT. This encodes CASSTRTGGTGELFF.